Below are 28 T cell receptor beta chains sequenced from a single sample in a study of blood T cell repertoires in COVID-19. The table came from immunoSEQ multiplex PCR; TCRdb's copy has only in-frame clones and leaves some out. The top ten clones hold more than 2% of a sample with more than 100,000 clones, 88% of them seen once. Sequenced input: peripheral blood. The receptors were gathered from a man between 65 and 80 years old with active COVID-19.

Points on this clone: Other nucleotide sequences from this sample produce the same CDR3. The rearrangement links TRBV15 to TRBJ1-1; no reliable D call. V dropped 0 bases and J dropped 2 bases, with 7 bases sitting between them. The CDR3 length is 14 residues. Germline V gene sequence: CDR1 LNHNV, CDR2 YYDKDF (reference sequence). The CDR3 nucleotides read TGTGCCACCAGCAGAGATCGAGTAAACACTGAAGCTTTCTTT. Its translation is CATSRDRVNTEAFF.

The chain links TRBV19 to TRBJ1-5; a weak D match, TRBD1 (6 bases). V was shortened by 0 bases and J by 9 bases, with 12 bases between the two germline ends. Germline-derived CDR1 and CDR2 are LNHDA and SQIVND (reference sequence). The CDR3 covers 14 residues. Here the CDR3 DNA reads TGTGCCAGTAGTATAGACGGGACACTGGCGCCCCAGCATTTT. Translation gives CASSIDGTLAPQHF.

This clone was found once. This chain connects TRBV5-1 to TRBJ2-2, with 7 bases lining up with TRBD1. The length of the CDR3 is 14 residues. Germline CDR1 SGHRS, CDR2 YFSETQ. The ends lost 4 bases at V and 6 bases at J; junction bases unmatched: 6. DNA of the CDR3: TGCGCCAGCAGCGTCTTACAGGGGTCCGGGGAGCTGTTTTTT. Its translation is CASSVLQGSGELFF.

The chain is built from TRBV4-1 and TRBJ2-1; 7 nucleotides agree with TRBD2. The germline V gene has CDR1 MGHRA and CDR2 YSYEKL. This CDR3 contains 14 residues. Trimming cost V 7 bases and J 2 bases; bases outside gene matches: 5. This CDR3 is CASTGSGAYNEQFF. In nucleotides, the CDR3 is TGCGCCAGCACAGGGAGCGGGGCCTACAATGAGCAGTTCTTC.

V and J are TRBV5-1 and TRBJ2-5; D ambiguous. Germline CDR1 is SGHRS and CDR2 is YFSETQ. The CDR3 has 14 amino acids. With 0 bases removed from V and 4 bases from J, the gap between germline ends came to 10 bases. The CDR3 sequence: CASSLARAAETQYF. Written as DNA, the CDR3 is TGCGCCAGCAGCTTGGCCCGCGCGGCAGAGACCCAGTACTTC.

The V call is TRBV7-2, the J call TRBJ2-1, with TRBD2 matching 8 bases. V lost 4 bases, J lost 4 bases, and 12 bases stayed unmatched. The germline CDR1 and CDR2 sequences are SGHTA and FQGNSA. The CDR3 loop spans 17 amino acids. CDR3 region: CASSSPLGRGRYNEQFF. The CDR3, as DNA: TGTGCCAGCAGCTCGCCCCTCGGGCGCGGGAGGTACAATGAGCAGTTCTTC.

The chain joins TRBV19 to TRBJ1-1; D is unclear. Germline loops: CDR1 LNHDA, CDR2 SQIVND (reference sequence). V was shortened by 5 bases and J by 2 bases, with 9 bases between the two germline ends. This CDR3 comprises 13 residues. CDR3 DNA: TGTGCCAGTAGTTGGAGGCAAAACACTGAAGCTTTCTTT. It yields the protein CASSWRQNTEAFF.

In its sample, this clone was seen once. This chain joins TRBV18 and TRBJ2-7; no firm D call. The germline gives CDR1 KGHSH, CDR2 LQKENI. The length of the CDR3 is 13 residues. V lost 4 bases to trimming and J lost 3 bases, with 10 bases between them. For the CDR3, the DNA is TGTGCCAGCTCACTCCAAAAGCACTACGAGCAGTACTTC. It codes for CASSLQKHYEQYF.

The genes are TRBV18 and TRBJ2-1, with 7 positions matching TRBD2. CDR1 is KGHSH, CDR2 LQKENI, per germline. The V gene end was trimmed by 5 bases and the J gene end by 2 bases; junction bases not matched to a gene: 9. The CDR3 totals 16 residues. CDR3 region: CASSRSWDYTYNEQFF. In DNA form, the CDR3 reads TGTGCCAGCTCAAGATCGTGGGACTACACCTACAATGAGCAGTTCTTC. The complete variable domain, with remaining parts taken from reference TRBV18 and TRBJ2-1, reads NAGVMQNPRHLVRRRGQEARLRCSPMKGHSHVYWYRQLPEEGLKFMVYLQKENIIDESGMPKERFSAEFPKEGPSILRIQQVVRGDSAAYFCASSRSWDYTYNEQFFGPGTRLTVL.

The chain uses TRBV14 and TRBJ2-1; TRBD2 aligns across 8 bases. Germline V lookup: CDR1 SGHDN, CDR2 FVKESK. The length of the CDR3 is 15 residues. The J segment lost 9 bases and the V segment lost 3 bases, leaving 10 bases of the junction unmatched. CDR3 bases: TGTGCCAGCAGCCATCGTCCAGCGGGAGTCGGTGAGCAGTTCTTC. Translation: CASSHRPAGVGEQFF.

The CDR3 DNA is TGTGCCAGCAGCTTAGTAGCGGGAGCCGATACGCAGTATTTT. It specifies CASSLVAGADTQYF. This chain joins TRBV7-2 and TRBJ2-3; TRBD2 matches 9 bases. The V segment lost 1 base and the J segment 6 bases; nucleotides outside the gene matches: 2. Germline assignment: CDR1 SGHTA and CDR2 FQGNSA. The CDR3 runs 14 residues.

The genes are TRBV30 and TRBJ1-1; 10 nucleotides line up with TRBD1. The CDR3 extends over 13 amino acids. V was pared by 7 bases and J by 6 bases, with 8 bases of the junction left unmatched. The germline gives CDR1 GTSNPN, CDR2 SVGIG (reference sequence). The CDR3: CASFVDRGSEAFF. The CDR3 DNA reads TGTGCCTCGTTTGTGGACAGGGGGTCTGAAGCTTTCTTT.

The chain couples TRBV6-5 to TRBJ1-6, with 8 bases fitting TRBD1. Germline CDR1 is MNHEY and CDR2 is SVGAGI. Trimming removed 3 bases from V and 8 bases from J; junction bases left unmatched: 6. The CDR3 runs to 15 residues. This chain's CDR3 is CASSYRQGLDSPLHF. The CDR3 coding sequence is TGTGCCAGCAGTTATCGACAGGGGCTCGATTCACCCCTCCACTTT.

CDR3 sequence: CASRARTGGLRETQYF. The CDR3, as DNA: TGTGCCAGCAGAGCTCGGACAGGGGGCCTCAGGGAGACCCAGTACTTC. The chain is built from TRBV2 and TRBJ2-5; 11 bases are shared with TRBD1. Unmatched junction bases numbered 11, after V lost 6 bases and J lost 5 bases. CDR1 is SNHLY and CDR2 is FYNNEI in the germline V gene. The CDR3 loop spans 16 amino acids.

The chain uses TRBV18 and TRBJ2-1; weak D call: TRBD1 (6 bases). V lost 4 bases and J lost 11, with 9 bases in between. The CDR3 runs to 11 residues. Germline lookup yields CDR1 KGHSH and CDR2 LQKENI. This chain's CDR3 is CASSRRGKQFF. In DNA form, the CDR3 reads TGTGCCAGCTCACGAAGGGGGAAGCAGTTCTTC.

This clone was counted a few times. V gene TRBV9 combines with J gene TRBJ1-2; 11 bases are a match to TRBD1. The germline gives CDR1 SGDLS, CDR2 YYNGEE. V lost 4 bases, J lost 1 base, and 9 bases stayed unmatched. The CDR3 consists of 17 residues. The CDR3: CASSPRGGTGGNYGYTF. The DNA for the CDR3 is TGTGCCAGCAGCCCCCGAGGGGGGACAGGGGGTAACTATGGCTACACCTTC. The whole variable domain, filled in from reference TRBV9 and TRBJ1-2, reads DSGVTQTPKHLITATGQRVTLRCSPRSGDLSVYWYQQSLDQGLQFLIQYYNGEERAKGNILERFSAQQFPDLHSELNLSSLELGDSALYFCASSPRGGTGGNYGYTFGSGTRLTVV.

The genes are TRBV6-5 and TRBJ2-1; TRBD2 agrees at 10 bases. This CDR3 contains 15 residues. Germline loops: CDR1 MNHEY, CDR2 SVGAGI. V shed 5 bases, J shed 5 bases, and the junction held 6 bases outside the gene matches. Here the CDR3 DNA reads TGTGCCAGCAGTCCGCGGACTAGCGGAGACAATGAGCAGTTCTTC. This sequence encodes CASSPRTSGDNEQFF.

The chain combines TRBV19 with TRBJ2-1; 8 nucleotides agree with TRBD2. This CDR3 spans 15 amino acids. Germline V gives CDR1 LNHDA, CDR2 SQIVND (reference sequence). The J segment lost 7 bases and the V segment lost 1 base, leaving 6 bases of the junction unmatched. CDR3 DNA: TGTGCCAGTAGTATAGCGGGAGGGCCGGGGAATGAGCAGTTCTTC. Its protein product is CASSIAGGPGNEQFF.

Only one count was recorded for this clone. DNA of the CDR3: TGTGCCAGTAGTATCGGTCAGGGGCGCAATCAGCCCCAGCATTTT. Protein product: CASSIGQGRNQPQHF. This chain links TRBV19 with TRBJ1-5; a weak D match, TRBD1 (6 bases). This CDR3 has 15 residues. CDR1 is LNHDA, CDR2 SQIVND, per germline (reference sequence). Trimming shortened V by 3 bases and J by 2 bases, and 11 bases separated the two germline ends.

This sequence joins TRBV6-5 and TRBJ2-1; 9 bases align to TRBD2. V was pared by 4 bases and J by 4 bases, with 8 bases of the junction left unmatched. This CDR3 has 16 residues. Germline CDR1 is MNHEY and CDR2 is SVGAGI. The CDR3: CASSSSTSGSYNEQFF. The CDR3 DNA reads TGTGCCAGCAGTTCCTCGACTAGCGGATCATACAATGAGCAGTTCTTC.

This clone was counted between two and nine times. The chain recombines TRBV6-1 with TRBJ1-5, with a possible D match to TRBD1 (6 bases). Germline V CDR1 and CDR2: MNHNS, SASEGT. Trimming took off 2 bases at V and 2 bases at J, with 10 bases between the two ends. The length of the CDR3 is 15 residues. CDR3 nucleotides: TGTGCCAGCAGTGAATGGGCAGGGGGCAATCAGCCCCAGCATTTT. Translated: CASSEWAGGNQPQHF.

This clone was seen once. The chain links TRBV2 to TRBJ1-4; unclear D gene. V shed 5 bases and J shed 12 bases, with 19 bases lying between them. The CDR3 has 14 amino acids. Germline V gene sequence: CDR1 SNHLY, CDR2 FYNNEI. The CDR3, as DNA: TGTGCCAGCAGTAGCGCGGGCAGGTCTTTGGAACTGTTTTTT. This sequence encodes CASSSAGRSLELFF.

This rearrangement joins TRBV7-3 to TRBJ2-1; perhaps TRBD1 as D (6 bases). With 3 bases removed from V and 7 bases from J, the gap between germline ends came to 10 bases. From germline, CDR1 is SGHTA and CDR2 FQGTGA. This CDR3 spans 13 amino acids. CDR3 amino acids: CASSFQQGNEQFF. The CDR3 DNA is TGTGCCAGCAGCTTTCAACAGGGAAATGAGCAGTTCTTC.

In DNA, the CDR3 is TGTGCCAGTAGTTCCGGGACAGGGAACACTGAAGCTTTCTTT. Residues: CASSSGTGNTEAFF. The chain recombines TRBV19 with TRBJ1-1, with 8 bases identical to TRBD1. The CDR3 runs to 14 residues. J lost 1 base, V lost 5 bases, and 3 bases had no gene match. CDR1 is LNHDA, CDR2 SQIVND, per germline (reference sequence).

This clone was seen a single time. The chain joins TRBV10-3 to TRBJ2-7; 10 bases match TRBD2. Germline CDR1 is ENHRY and CDR2 is SYGVKD. The J segment lost 0 bases and the V segment lost 10 bases, leaving 3 bases of the junction unmatched. CDR3 size: 13 residues. Written as DNA, the CDR3 is TGTGCCACCGGGACTAGCGTCTCCTACGAGCAGTACTTC. As protein: CATGTSVSYEQYF.

The table lists this clone with a count of one. The rearrangement links TRBV7-9 to TRBJ2-7; possibly TRBD1 for D (6 bases). Germline V lookup: CDR1 SEHNR, CDR2 FQNEAQ (reference sequence). The V end was cut by 5 bases, the J end by 2 bases, with 16 bases between. The CDR3 totals 15 residues. The CDR3 DNA reads as TGTGCCAGCAGCCTACAGGGATTCGATCCCTACGAGCAGTACTTC. This translates into CASSLQGFDPYEQYF.

The chain uses TRBV5-1 and TRBJ2-3; a possible D gene is TRBD2 (6 bases). The length of the CDR3 is 12 residues. V was cut by 7 bases and J by 5 bases, with 11 bases left in between. Germline V CDR1 and CDR2: SGHRS, YFSETQ. The CDR3 protein is CASGLGGDTQYF. In DNA, the CDR3 is TGCGCCAGCGGCCTCGGGGGAGATACGCAGTATTTT.

The chain employs TRBV7-9 and TRBJ2-6; TRBD2 matches 7 bases. The V gene's germline CDR1 is SEHNR and CDR2 FQNEAQ (reference sequence). This CDR3 has 15 residues. V lost 1 base and J lost 12; bases outside the gene matches: 9. CDR3 coding DNA: TGTGCCAGCAGCTTAGGGGGGGGTGGACTCTCCGTCCTGACTTTC. The encoded protein is CASSLGGGGLSVLTF.